The T cell receptor (beta chain) described here comes from a study of T cell repertoires in cytomegalovirus infection. Overall study: HLA-C-restricted CMV epitopes, recently identified, and well-studied HLA-B-restricted ones were used by the study. It was the public TCR beta signatures that indicated both CMV infection and matching HLA type.

TCRdb called the reads again in MiXCR, with one record for every CDR3 protein. The sample includes roughly 990,000 distinct CDR3 sequences, around 30% of them seen just once. Study conclusions and caveats: Ex vivo, HLA-C-restricted CMV-specific TCR beta clonotypes prevailed over the rest of the response.

Concerning this clonotype: Its cognate antigen is unknown.

Trimming shortened V by 5 bases and J by 2 bases, and 19 bases separated the two germline ends. CDR3 length: 16 residues. Germline loops: CDR1 PRHDT, CDR2 FYEKMQ (reference sequence). This rearrangement joins TRBV13 to TRBJ2-7, with a possible D match to TRBD2 (6 bases). This clonotype was obtained from a human donor in good health (CMV status not recorded). Some clones in this sample may be carry-over from other donors' samples. The input for sequencing was cultured CD8+ T cells from PBMCs, taken from culture after CMV antigen stimulation. CDR3 amino acids: CASSRVGDGSPYEQYV. DNA of the CDR3: TGTGCCAGCAGCCGAGTTGGGGACGGGAGTCCCTACGAGCAGTACGTC.